Below, 23 T cell receptor beta chains from the same sample are listed, as sequenced in a study of T cells after yellow fever vaccination. TCRdb itself ran the 5' RACE reads through MiXCR, one entry per CDR3 protein. This table holds some 350,000 distinct CDR3 sequences, around 10% found once. The sample here was PBMCs, taken on the day of the first yellow fever vaccination. The receptors shown here come from a man aged 18 to 29 who received the YFV17D yellow fever vaccine.

The chain uses TRBV9 and TRBJ1-1; unclear D gene. Trimming removed 0 bases from V and 6 bases from J, with 12 bases in between. Germline V lookup: CDR1 SGDLS, CDR2 YYNGEE. The CDR3 is 14 residues long. CDR3 in amino acids: CASSVAGITAEAFF. DNA for the CDR3: TGTGCCAGCAGCGTAGCTGGGATTACGGCTGAAGCTTTCTTT.

This clonotype was seen a few times. The chain couples TRBV3-1 to TRBJ1-2, with D perhaps matching TRBD1 (6 bases). The length of the CDR3 is 13 residues. V lost 5 bases, J lost 4 bases, and 11 bases lay in between. From germline, CDR1 is LGHDT and CDR2 YNNKEL (reference sequence). CDR3 DNA sequence: TGTGCCAGCAGCTTCAGGGGACGCTATGGCTACACCTTC. It encodes CASSFRGRYGYTF. The full variable domain, in which reference TRBV3-1 and TRBJ1-2 provide the parts outside the CDR3, is DTAVSQTPKYLVTQMGNDKSIKCEQNLGHDTMYWYKQDSKKFLKIMFSYNNKELIINETVPNRFSPKSPDKAHLNLHINSLELGDSAVYFCASSFRGRYGYTFGSGTRLTVV.

V gene TRBV4-2 combines with J gene TRBJ1-2; TRBD1 matches at 7 bases. The length of the CDR3 is 15 residues. Germline trimming cut 1 base from V and 4 bases from J; bases unmatched to any gene: 6. The V gene's germline CDR1 is LGHNA and CDR2 YNFKEQ. The CDR3 region is CASSQVTGNLYGYTF. CDR3 coding DNA: TGTGCCAGCAGCCAAGTGACAGGGAACCTCTATGGCTACACCTTC.

This clonotype has just a few counts. This sequence joins TRBV11-2 and TRBJ1-6, with TRBD1 identical over 7 bases. V was pared by 5 bases and J by 7 bases, with 5 bases of the junction left unmatched. The CDR3 spans 14 residues. Germline lookup yields CDR1 SGHAT and CDR2 FQNNGV. CDR3 coding DNA: TGTGCCAGCAGCACCTCAGGGGGGAATTCACCCCTCCACTTT. Its protein product is CASSTSGGNSPLHF.

The V gene is TRBV5-1, the J gene TRBJ1-1; 8 nucleotides align to TRBD1. V lost 3 bases and J lost 3; bases outside the gene matches: 4. The germline V gene has CDR1 SGHRS and CDR2 YFSETQ. The CDR3 covers 14 residues. The CDR3 coding sequence is TGCGCCAGCAGCTATACAGGGGGAGACACTGAAGCTTTCTTT. Its protein is CASSYTGGDTEAFF. The whole variable domain, remainder taken from reference TRBV5-1 and TRBJ1-1, is KAGVTQTPRYLIKTRGQQVTLSCSPISGHRSVSWYQQTPGQGLQFLFEYFSETQRNKGNFPGRFSGRQFSNSRSEMNVSTLELGDSALYLCASSYTGGDTEAFFGQGTRLTVV.

This clonotype was recorded only once. This chain connects TRBV10-3 to TRBJ2-2; maybe TRBD2 (6 bases). The CDR3 extends over 15 amino acids. Germline V CDR1 and CDR2: ENHRY, SYGVKD. V was shortened by 6 bases and J by 5 bases, with 16 bases between the two germline ends. The DNA for the CDR3 is TGTGCCATCAGGACTGGCGGGGAATCGACCGGGGAGCTGTTTTTT. Translated: CAIRTGGESTGELFF.

This sequence joins TRBV29-1 and TRBJ2-5; TRBD2 agrees at 11 bases. This CDR3 contains 14 residues. Germline CDR1 and CDR2: SQVTM and ANQGSEA. Germline trimming cut 7 bases from V and 4 bases from J; bases unmatched to any gene: 8. The CDR3 reads CSAQTSGVGETQYF. The CDR3 DNA follows: TGCAGCGCTCAGACTAGCGGGGTGGGAGAGACCCAGTACTTC. Full variable domain (outside the CDR3, taken from reference TRBV29-1 and TRBJ2-5): SAVISQKPSRDICQRGTSLTIQCQVDSQVTMMFWYRQQPGQSLTLIATANQGSEATYESGFVIDKFPISRPNLTFSTLTVSNMSPEDSSIYLCSAQTSGVGETQYFGPGTRLLVL.

This clonotype appeared a few times. The chain couples TRBV29-1 to TRBJ1-5, with 7 bases lining up with TRBD1. The CDR3 totals 13 residues. Germline V gives CDR1 SQVTM, CDR2 ANQGSEA. The V segment lost 3 bases and the J segment 5 bases; nucleotides outside the gene matches: 4. The CDR3 coding sequence is TGCAGCGTTGACCCAGGGGGGGATCAGCCCCAGCATTTT. Translated: CSVDPGGDQPQHF.

This clonotype was counted only a few times. The rearrangement links TRBV7-8 to TRBJ2-7; 11 nucleotides line up with TRBD1. V gave up 5 bases and J gave up 6 bases; unmatched junction bases: 9. The CDR3 has 15 residues. Germline V CDR1 and CDR2: SGHVS, FQNEAQ. The CDR3 protein is CASSDPGTGGFEQYF. The CDR3 DNA reads as TGTGCCAGCAGCGATCCCGGGACAGGGGGATTCGAGCAGTACTTC.

The table lists this clonotype with a few counts. The rearrangement uses TRBV7-6 and TRBJ1-2; D might be TRBD1 (5 bases). Germline V lookup: CDR1 SGHVS, CDR2 FNYEAQ. V lost 4 bases to trimming and J lost 8 bases, with 14 bases between them. The CDR3 contains 13 residues. The CDR3 region is CASSSPGARGYTF. CDR3 in DNA: TGTGCCAGCAGCTCGCCTGGGGCCCGAGGCTACACCTTC.

A few counts support this clonotype. V is TRBV2 and J is TRBJ2-3; 11 bases match TRBD2. CDR1 and CDR2 from the germline V gene are SNHLY and FYNNEI. The ends lost 8 bases at V and 4 bases at J; junction bases unmatched: 2. This CDR3 comprises 13 residues. CDR3 in amino acids: CASGSGGADTQYF. The CDR3 DNA reads TGTGCCAGCGGTAGCGGGGGGGCAGATACGCAGTATTTT. The variable domain in full, completed from reference TRBV2 and TRBJ2-3, reads EPEVTQTPSHQVTQMGQEVILRCVPISNHLYFYWYRQILGQKVEFLVSFYNNEISEKSEIFDDQFSVERPDGSNFTLKIRSTKLEDSAMYFCASGSGGADTQYFGPGTRLTVL.

This clonotype was seen many times. The chain combines TRBV9 with TRBJ2-1; TRBD2 might be the D (6 bases). V was shortened by 0 bases and J by 0 bases, with 13 bases between the two germline ends. CDR1 is SGDLS, CDR2 YYNGEE, per germline. CDR3 length equals 17 residues. The CDR3 spells CASSVGPLRGSYNEQFF. CDR3 nucleotide sequence: TGTGCCAGCAGCGTAGGTCCTTTGCGGGGCTCCTACAATGAGCAGTTCTTC.

In its sample, this clonotype was seen a few times. The chain recombines TRBV7-3 with TRBJ2-6; no clear D. Germline-derived CDR1 and CDR2 are SGHTA and FQGTGA. The CDR3 loop spans 15 amino acids. V was clipped by 1 base and J by 2 bases, with 6 bases between them. CDR3 coding DNA: TGTGCCAGCAGCTTAAGAGGACCTGGGGCCAACGTCCTGACTTTC. Its protein product is CASSLRGPGANVLTF.

Only a few counts were recorded for this clonotype. The chain couples TRBV5-1 to TRBJ2-7, with no clear D. Germline V gene sequence: CDR1 SGHRS, CDR2 YFSETQ. V dropped 0 bases and J dropped 6 bases, with 4 bases sitting between them. The CDR3 runs to 11 residues. The CDR3 sequence is CASSLEREQYF. CDR3 bases: TGCGCCAGCAGCTTGGAGCGCGAGCAGTACTTC.

A few counts support this clonotype. This sequence joins TRBV6-5 and TRBJ1-2; 7 bases map to TRBD1. Germline CDR1 MNHEY, CDR2 SVGAGI. Trimming removed 8 bases from V and 4 bases from J; junction bases left unmatched: 7. There are 13 residues in the CDR3. CDR3 in amino acids: CASGNRGPYGYTF. CDR3 in DNA: TGTGCCAGCGGGAACAGGGGTCCCTATGGCTACACCTTC.

A few counts support this clonotype. The chain carries TRBV7-9 and TRBJ2-1; a weak D match, TRBD2 (5 bases). The CDR3 has 13 residues. The V gene's germline CDR1 is SEHNR and CDR2 FQNEAQ (reference sequence). V was pared by 9 bases and J by 9 bases, with 18 bases between. Here the CDR3 DNA reads TGTGCCAGGGGAGACCCCCAACTCGGTGAGCAGTTCTTC. It yields the protein CARGDPQLGEQFF.

This clonotype was seen a handful of times. This rearrangement joins TRBV5-1 to TRBJ2-7; 9 nucleotides line up with TRBD1. Germline values: CDR1 SGHRS, CDR2 YFSETQ. Losses at the gene ends were 7 bases for V and 12 bases for J; bases not matched to a gene: 23. The CDR3 covers 16 residues. CDR3 coding DNA: TGCGCCAGCTCAGAGGGGGACCTGGACAGGGGAACCCTTGGGTACTTC. Protein product: CASSEGDLDRGTLGYF. Variable domain in full (rest from reference TRBV5-1 and TRBJ2-7): KAGVTQTPRYLIKTRGQQVTLSCSPISGHRSVSWYQQTPGQGLQFLFEYFSETQRNKGNFPGRFSGRQFSNSRSEMNVSTLELGDSALYLCASSEGDLDRGTLGYFGPGTRLTVT.

The CDR3 protein is CASSESRASGGPYQETQYF. The DNA for the CDR3 is TGTGCCAGCAGTGAATCGCGCGCTAGCGGGGGGCCGTACCAAGAGACCCAGTACTTC. The chain uses TRBV2 and TRBJ2-5; TRBD2 aligns across 11 bases. V gave up 2 bases and J gave up 0 bases; unmatched junction bases: 11. In germline, CDR1 is SNHLY, CDR2 FYNNEI. The CDR3 totals 19 residues.

This chain links TRBV29-1 with TRBJ2-3; 7 positions agree with TRBD1. Trimming removed 7 bases from V and 4 bases from J; junction bases left unmatched: 5. The CDR3 is 12 residues long. The germline gives CDR1 SQVTM, CDR2 ANQGSEA. CDR3 loop: CSARQGPDTQYF. The CDR3 DNA sequence: TGCAGCGCAAGACAGGGACCAGATACGCAGTATTTT.

This clonotype was picked up a small number of times. The chain recombines TRBV5-1 with TRBJ2-6; unclear D gene. The CDR3 has 16 residues. Trimming took off 0 bases at V and 0 bases at J, with 7 bases between the two ends. Germline V gives CDR1 SGHRS, CDR2 YFSETQ. The CDR3, as DNA: TGCGCCAGCAGCTTGGGTGGCGGCTCTGGGGCCAACGTCCTGACTTTC. It specifies CASSLGGGSGANVLTF.

This clonotype turned up a few times. The chain links TRBV7-2 to TRBJ1-2, with a possible D match to TRBD1 (5 bases). Per the germline V gene, CDR1 is SGHTA and CDR2 is FQGNSA. CDR3 length equals 15 residues. Trimming removed 6 bases from V and 0 bases from J, with 14 bases in between. The CDR3 DNA is TGTGCCAGCAGTCCAGCTGGGGGGGCTAACTATGGCTACACCTTC. It translates to CASSPAGGANYGYTF.

This clonotype appeared a few times. The CDR3 protein is CASGLPLLGRGIAEQYF. CDR3 DNA sequence: TGTGCTAGTGGTTTGCCCCTCCTTGGGCGCGGGATCGCCGAGCAGTACTTC. The rearrangement links TRBV12-5 to TRBJ2-7, with a weak D call TRBD2 (6 bases). CDR3 length: 17 amino acids. Per the germline V gene, CDR1 is LGHNT and CDR2 is FRNRAP. With 2 bases removed from V and 6 bases from J, the gap between germline ends came to 23 bases. The full variable domain, in which reference TRBV12-5 and TRBJ2-7 provide the parts outside the CDR3, is DARVTQTPRHKVTEMGQEVTMRCQPILGHNTVFWYRQTMMQGLELLAYFRNRAPLDDSGMPKDRFSAEMPDATLATLKIQPSEPRDSAVYFCASGLPLLGRGIAEQYFGPGTRLTVT.

DNA of the CDR3: TGTGCCAGCAGTGAATTGAACCTGGGTTACGGAGGGAATTCACCCCTCCACTTT. Encoded protein: CASSELNLGYGGNSPLHF. The rearrangement links TRBV25-1 to TRBJ1-6, with unresolved D. V dropped 1 base and J dropped 7 bases, with 20 bases sitting between them. The germline V gene has CDR1 MGHDK and CDR2 SYGVNS. This CDR3 is 18 amino acids long. Combining the CDR3 with reference TRBV25-1 and TRBJ1-6 gives the whole variable domain EADIYQTPRYLVIGTGKKITLECSQTMGHDKMYWYQQDPGMELHLIHYSYGVNSTEKGDLSSESTVSRIRTEHFPLTLESARPSHTSQYLCASSELNLGYGGNSPLHFGNGTRLTVT.